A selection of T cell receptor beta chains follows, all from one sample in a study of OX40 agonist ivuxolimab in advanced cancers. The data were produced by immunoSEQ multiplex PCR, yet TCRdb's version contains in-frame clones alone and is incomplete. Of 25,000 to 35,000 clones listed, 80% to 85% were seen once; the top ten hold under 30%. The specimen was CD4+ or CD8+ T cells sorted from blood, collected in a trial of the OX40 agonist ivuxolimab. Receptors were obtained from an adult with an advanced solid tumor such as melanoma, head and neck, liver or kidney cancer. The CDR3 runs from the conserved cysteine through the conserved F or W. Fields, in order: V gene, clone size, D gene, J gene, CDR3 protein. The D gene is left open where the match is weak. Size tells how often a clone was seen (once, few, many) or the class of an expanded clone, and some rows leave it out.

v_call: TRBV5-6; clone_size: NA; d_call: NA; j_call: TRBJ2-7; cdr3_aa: CASSPFQGYEQYF
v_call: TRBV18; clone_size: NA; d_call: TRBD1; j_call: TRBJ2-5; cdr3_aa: CASSPANRGGQETQYF
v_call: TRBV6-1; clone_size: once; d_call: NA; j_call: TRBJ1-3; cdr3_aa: CASNDGTGAGSFGNTIYF
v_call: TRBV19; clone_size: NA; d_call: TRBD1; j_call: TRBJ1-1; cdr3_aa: CASSTRQGGTEAFF
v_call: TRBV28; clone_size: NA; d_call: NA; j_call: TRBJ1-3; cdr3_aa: CASTKGLGSGNTIYF
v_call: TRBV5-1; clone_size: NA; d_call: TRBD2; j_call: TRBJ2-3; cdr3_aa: CASSLAGTSTTRTDTQYF
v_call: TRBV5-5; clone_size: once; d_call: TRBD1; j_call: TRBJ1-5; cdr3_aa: CASSLGGQSNQPQHF
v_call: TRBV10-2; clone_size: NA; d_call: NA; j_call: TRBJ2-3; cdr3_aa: CASKALESSTDTQYF
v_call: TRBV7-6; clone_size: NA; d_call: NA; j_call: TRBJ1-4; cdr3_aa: CASSLDGPRGKLFF
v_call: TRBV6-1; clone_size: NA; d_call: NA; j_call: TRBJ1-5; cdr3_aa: CASSERGQPQHF
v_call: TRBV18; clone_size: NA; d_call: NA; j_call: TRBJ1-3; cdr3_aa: CASSPEGLMAGNTIYF
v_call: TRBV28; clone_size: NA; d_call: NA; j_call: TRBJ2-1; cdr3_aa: CASSQFQGVRYNEQFF
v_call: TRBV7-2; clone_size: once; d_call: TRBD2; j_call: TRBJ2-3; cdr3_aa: CASSTRTSGGTQYF
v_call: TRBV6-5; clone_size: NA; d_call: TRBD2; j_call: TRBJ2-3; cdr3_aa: CASSYGTSHDTQYF
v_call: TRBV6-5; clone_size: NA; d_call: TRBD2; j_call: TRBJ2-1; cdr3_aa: CASTLGLAGTNEQFF
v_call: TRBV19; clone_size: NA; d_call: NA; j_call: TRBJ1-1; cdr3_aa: CASSIESYTEAFF
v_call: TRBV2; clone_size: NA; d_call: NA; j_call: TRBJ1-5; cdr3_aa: CASSGGGYSNQPQHF
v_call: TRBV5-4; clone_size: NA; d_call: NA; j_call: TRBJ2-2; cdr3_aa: CASSLAGPNTGELFF
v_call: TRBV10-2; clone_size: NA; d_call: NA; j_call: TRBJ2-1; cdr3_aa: CASRDSSYNEQFF
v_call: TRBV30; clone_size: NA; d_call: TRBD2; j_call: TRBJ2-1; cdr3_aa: CACRGGRGGNEQFF
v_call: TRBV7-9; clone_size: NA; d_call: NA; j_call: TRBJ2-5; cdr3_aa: CASSYQYQETQYF
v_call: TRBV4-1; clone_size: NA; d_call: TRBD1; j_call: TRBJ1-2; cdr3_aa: CASSQVVRGQNFYGYTF
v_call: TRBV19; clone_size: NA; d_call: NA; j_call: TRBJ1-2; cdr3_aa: CASSPGPGLYGYTF
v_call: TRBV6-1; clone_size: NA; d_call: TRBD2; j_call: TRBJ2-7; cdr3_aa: CASKPGGNGYYEQYF
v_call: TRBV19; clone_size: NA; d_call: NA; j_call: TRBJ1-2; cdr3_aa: CATTRRDSGYGYTF
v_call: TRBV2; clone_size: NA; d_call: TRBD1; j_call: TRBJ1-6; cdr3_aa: CASSNEGQGYRSPLHF
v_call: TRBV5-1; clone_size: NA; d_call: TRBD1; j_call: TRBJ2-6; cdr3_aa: CASSLGDSHSGANVLTF
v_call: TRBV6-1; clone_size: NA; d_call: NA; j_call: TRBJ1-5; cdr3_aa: CASSPYSNQPQHF
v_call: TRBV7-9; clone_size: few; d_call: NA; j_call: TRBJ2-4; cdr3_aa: CASSSLLAKNIQYF
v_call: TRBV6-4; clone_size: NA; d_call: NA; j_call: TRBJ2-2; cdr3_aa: CASSTQGGTGELFF
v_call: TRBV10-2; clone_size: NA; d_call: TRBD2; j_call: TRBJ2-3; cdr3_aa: CATSLAGGDTQYF
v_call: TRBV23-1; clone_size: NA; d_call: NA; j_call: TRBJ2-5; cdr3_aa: CASSLFRWRVGEETQYF
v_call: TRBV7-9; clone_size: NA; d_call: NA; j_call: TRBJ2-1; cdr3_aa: CASSLEAPPPVF
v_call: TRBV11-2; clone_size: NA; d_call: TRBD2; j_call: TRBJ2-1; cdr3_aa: CASSLGRLAGGTYNEQFF
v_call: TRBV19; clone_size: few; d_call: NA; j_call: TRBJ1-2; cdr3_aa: CASTDGPLGYTF
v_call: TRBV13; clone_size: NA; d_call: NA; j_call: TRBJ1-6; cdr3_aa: CASSHRDRGGSPLHF
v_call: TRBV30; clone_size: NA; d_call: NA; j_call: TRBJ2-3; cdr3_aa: CAWASGADTQYF
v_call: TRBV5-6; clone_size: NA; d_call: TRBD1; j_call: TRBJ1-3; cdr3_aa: CASSSGDRGSSKGNTIYF
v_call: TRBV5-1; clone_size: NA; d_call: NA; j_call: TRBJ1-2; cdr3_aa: CASSSMTANYGYTF
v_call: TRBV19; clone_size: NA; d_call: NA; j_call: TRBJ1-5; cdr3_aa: CASRDPGSNQPQHF
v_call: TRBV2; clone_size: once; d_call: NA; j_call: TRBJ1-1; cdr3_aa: CASKRSLTDNTEAFF
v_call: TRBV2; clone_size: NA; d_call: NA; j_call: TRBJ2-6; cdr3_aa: CASKFGVGQAGANVLTF
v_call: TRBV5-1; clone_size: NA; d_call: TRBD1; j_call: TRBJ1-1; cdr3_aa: CASSGTGVNTEAFF
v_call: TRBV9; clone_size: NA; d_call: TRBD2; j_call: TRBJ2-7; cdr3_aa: CASSGSLAGISYEQYF
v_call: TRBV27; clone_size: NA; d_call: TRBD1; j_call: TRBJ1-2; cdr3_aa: CASKTGDHYGYTF
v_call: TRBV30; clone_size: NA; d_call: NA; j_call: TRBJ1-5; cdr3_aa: CAFGQSSSNQPQHF
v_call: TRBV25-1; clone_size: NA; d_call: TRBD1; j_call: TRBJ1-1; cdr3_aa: CASSDPRRGPYTEAFF
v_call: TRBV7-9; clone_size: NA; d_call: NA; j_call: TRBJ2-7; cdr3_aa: CASSLALEEQYF
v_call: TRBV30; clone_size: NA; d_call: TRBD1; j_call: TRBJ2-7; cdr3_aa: CAWGRQGVYEQYF
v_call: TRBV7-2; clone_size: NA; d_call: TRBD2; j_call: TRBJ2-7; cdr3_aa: CASSPLHGLAGSYEQYF
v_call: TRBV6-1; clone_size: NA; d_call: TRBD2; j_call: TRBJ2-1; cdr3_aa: CASGGGPGNEQFF
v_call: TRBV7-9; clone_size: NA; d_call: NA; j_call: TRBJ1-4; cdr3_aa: CASSTGPGGDEKLFF
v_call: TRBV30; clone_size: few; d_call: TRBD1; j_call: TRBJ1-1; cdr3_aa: CAWSVGTGNTEAFF
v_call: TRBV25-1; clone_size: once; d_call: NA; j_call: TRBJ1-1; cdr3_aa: CASSDWTVEAFF